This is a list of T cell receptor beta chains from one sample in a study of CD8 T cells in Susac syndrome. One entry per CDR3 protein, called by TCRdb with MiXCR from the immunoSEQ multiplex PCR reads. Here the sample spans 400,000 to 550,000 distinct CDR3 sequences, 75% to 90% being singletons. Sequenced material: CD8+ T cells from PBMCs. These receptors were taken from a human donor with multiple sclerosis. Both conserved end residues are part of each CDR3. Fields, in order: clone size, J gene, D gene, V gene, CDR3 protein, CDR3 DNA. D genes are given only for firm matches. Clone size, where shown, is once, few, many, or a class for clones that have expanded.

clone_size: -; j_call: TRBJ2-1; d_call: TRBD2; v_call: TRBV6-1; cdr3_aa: CASSTNRLAGNAVDEQFF; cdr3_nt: TGTGCCAGCAGTACAAACCGCCTAGCGGGGAATGCCGTAGATGAGCAGTTCTTC
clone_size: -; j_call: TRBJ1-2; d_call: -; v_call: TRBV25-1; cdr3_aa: CASLDSGWGSGYTF; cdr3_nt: TGTGCCAGCCTGGACTCCGGATGGGGAAGTGGCTACACCTTC
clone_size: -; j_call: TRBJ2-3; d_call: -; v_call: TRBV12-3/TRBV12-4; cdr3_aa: CASSFDRQYF; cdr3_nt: TGTGCCAGCAGTTTTGACCGGCAGTATTTT
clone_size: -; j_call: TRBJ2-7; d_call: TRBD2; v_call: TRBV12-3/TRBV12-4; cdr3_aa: CASSPLKTSGRPAYEQYF; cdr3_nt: TGTGCCAGCAGTCCCCTCAAGACTAGCGGGAGGCCCGCCTACGAGCAGTACTTC
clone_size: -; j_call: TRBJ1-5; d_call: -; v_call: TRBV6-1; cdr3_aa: CASSEARSQVNQPQHF; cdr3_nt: TGTGCCAGCAGTGAAGCAAGGTCGCAGGTCAATCAGCCCCAGCATTTT
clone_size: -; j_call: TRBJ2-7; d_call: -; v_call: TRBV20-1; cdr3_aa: CSARRGLNEQYF; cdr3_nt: TGCAGTGCTAGGAGGGGACTGAATGAGCAGTACTTC
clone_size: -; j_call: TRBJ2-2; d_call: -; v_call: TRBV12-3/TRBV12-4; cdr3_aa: CAQGTGNTGELFF; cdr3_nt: TGTGCCCAAGGGACGGGAAACACCGGGGAGCTGTTTTTT
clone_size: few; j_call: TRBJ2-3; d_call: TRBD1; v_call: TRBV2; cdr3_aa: CASSERQGATDTQYF; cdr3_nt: TGTGCCAGCAGTGAAAGGCAGGGGGCAACAGATACGCAGTATTTT
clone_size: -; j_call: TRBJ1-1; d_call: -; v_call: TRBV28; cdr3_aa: CASTTTTESRMNTEAFF; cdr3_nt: TGTGCCAGCACAACTACGACAGAATCGAGAATGAACACTGAAGCTTTCTTT
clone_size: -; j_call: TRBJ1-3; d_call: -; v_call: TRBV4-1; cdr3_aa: CASSQVQWNTIYF; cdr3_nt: TGCGCCAGCAGCCAAGTCCAGTGGAACACCATATATTTT
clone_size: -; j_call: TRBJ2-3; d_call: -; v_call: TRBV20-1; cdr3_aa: CSARPLGLAGLYTDTQYF; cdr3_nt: TGCAGTGCCAGGCCCCTGGGACTGGCGGGGCTCTACACAGATACGCAGTATTTT
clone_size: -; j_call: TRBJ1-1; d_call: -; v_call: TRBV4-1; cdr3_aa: CASSQRRDRNTEAFF; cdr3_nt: TGCGCCAGCAGCCAAAGGCGAGACAGGAACACTGAAGCTTTCTTT
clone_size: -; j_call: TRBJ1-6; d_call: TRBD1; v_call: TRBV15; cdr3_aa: CATTGQGDNSPLHF; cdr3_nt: TGTGCCACCACCGGACAGGGGGATAATTCACCCCTCCACTTT
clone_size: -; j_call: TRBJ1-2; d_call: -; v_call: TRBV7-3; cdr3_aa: CASSLTAGSGYTF; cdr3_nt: TGTGCCAGCAGCTTAACTGCCGGAAGCGGCTACACCTTC
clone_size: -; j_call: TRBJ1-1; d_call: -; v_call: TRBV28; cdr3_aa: CASSPGRGLGEAFF; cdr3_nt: TGTGCCAGCAGTCCCGGCAGGGGTTTGGGTGAAGCTTTCTTT
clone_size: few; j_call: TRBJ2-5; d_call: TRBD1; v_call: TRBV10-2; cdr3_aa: CASSSGQGGETQYF; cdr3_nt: TGCGCCAGCAGCTCCGGACAGGGGGGAGAAACCCAGTACTTC
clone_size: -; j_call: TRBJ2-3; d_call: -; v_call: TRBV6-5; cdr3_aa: CASSYSLGGKVTDTQYF; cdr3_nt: TGTGCCAGCAGTTACTCGTTGGGGGGCAAGGTCACAGATACGCAGTATTTT
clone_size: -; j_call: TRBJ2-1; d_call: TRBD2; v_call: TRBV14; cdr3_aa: CASSPRLAGGPDEQFF; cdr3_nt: TGTGCCAGCAGCCCCCGACTGGCGGGGGGGCCTGATGAGCAGTTCTTC
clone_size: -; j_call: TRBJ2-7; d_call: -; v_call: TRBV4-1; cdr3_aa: CASSQGAGDYEQYF; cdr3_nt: TGCGCCAGCAGCCAAGGTGCAGGAGACTACGAGCAGTACTTC
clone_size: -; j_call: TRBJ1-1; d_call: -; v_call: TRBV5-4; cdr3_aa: CASSSPPAGRTEAFF; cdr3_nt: TGTGCCAGCAGCTCCCCCCCGGCAGGGCGTACTGAAGCTTTCTTT
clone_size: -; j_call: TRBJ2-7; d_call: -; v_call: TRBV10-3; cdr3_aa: CAISEPLFEQYF; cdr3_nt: TGTGCCATCAGTGAGCCGCTTTTCGAGCAGTACTTC
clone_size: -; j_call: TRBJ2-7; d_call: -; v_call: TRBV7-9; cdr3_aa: CASSTSGGLSYEQYF; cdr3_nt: TGTGCCAGCAGCACATCCGGGGGTTTATCCTACGAGCAGTACTTC
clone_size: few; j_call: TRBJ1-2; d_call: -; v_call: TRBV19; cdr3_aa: CASSISPDYGYTF; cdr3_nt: TGTGCCAGTAGTATTTCCCCCGACTATGGCTACACCTTC
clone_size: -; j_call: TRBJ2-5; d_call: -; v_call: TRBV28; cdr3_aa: CASFSPTREETQYF; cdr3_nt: TGTGCCAGCTTTAGTCCCACGCGGGAAGAGACCCAGTACTTC
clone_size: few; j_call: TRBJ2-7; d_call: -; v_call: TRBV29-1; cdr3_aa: CSVGIPDGYEQYF; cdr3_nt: TGCAGCGTTGGAATACCGGACGGCTACGAGCAGTACTTC
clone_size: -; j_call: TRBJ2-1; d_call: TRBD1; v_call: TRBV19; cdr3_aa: CASSIGAGGAFDNEQFF; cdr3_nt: TGTGCCAGTAGTATTGGGGCAGGGGGTGCTTTTGACAATGAGCAGTTCTTC
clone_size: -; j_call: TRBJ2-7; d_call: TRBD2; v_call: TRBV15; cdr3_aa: CATSLGTGSSGRAPPSYEQYF; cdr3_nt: TGTGCCACCAGCCTAGGGACAGGGAGTAGCGGGAGGGCGCCTCCCTCCTACGAGCAGTACTTC
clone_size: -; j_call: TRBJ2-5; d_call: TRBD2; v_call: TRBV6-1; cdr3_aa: CASSGFRAGDFEETQYF; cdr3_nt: TGTGCCAGCAGTGGTTTTAGAGCGGGGGACTTCGAGGAGACCCAGTACTTC
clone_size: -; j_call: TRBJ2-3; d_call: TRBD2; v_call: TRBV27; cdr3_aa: CASSYESGSPDTQYF; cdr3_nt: TGTGCCAGCAGTTACGAGAGCGGGAGCCCAGATACGCAGTATTTT
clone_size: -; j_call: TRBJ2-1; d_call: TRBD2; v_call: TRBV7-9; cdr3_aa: CASSHGVAGVNEQFF; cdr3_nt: TGTGCCAGCAGCCATGGGGTAGCGGGAGTCAATGAGCAGTTCTTC
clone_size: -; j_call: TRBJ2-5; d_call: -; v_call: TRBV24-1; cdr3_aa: CATSDLVAATWYF; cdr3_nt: TGTGCCACCAGTGATTTGGTCGCCGCAACTTGGTACTTC
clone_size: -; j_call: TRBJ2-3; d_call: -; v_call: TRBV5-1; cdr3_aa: CASTDGGGSTDTQYF; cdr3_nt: TGCGCCAGCACCGACGGGGGCGGTTCCACAGATACGCAGTATTTT
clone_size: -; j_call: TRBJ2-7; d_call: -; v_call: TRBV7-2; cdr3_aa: CASSWNAPHEQYF; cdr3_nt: TGTGCCAGCAGCTGGAACGCCCCCCACGAGCAGTACTTC
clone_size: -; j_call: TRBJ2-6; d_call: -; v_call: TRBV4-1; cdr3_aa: CASSQLTGTGANVLTF; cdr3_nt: TGCGCCAGCAGCCAGCTAACAGGGACCGGGGCCAACGTCCTGACTTTC
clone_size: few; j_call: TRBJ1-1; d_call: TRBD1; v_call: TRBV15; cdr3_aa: CATGTGDTEAFF; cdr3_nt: TGTGCCACCGGGACAGGAGACACTGAAGCTTTCTTT
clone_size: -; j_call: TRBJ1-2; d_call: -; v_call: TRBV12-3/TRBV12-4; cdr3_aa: CASSETLGSHNYGYTF; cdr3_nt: TGTGCCAGCAGCGAAACTCTGGGCAGTCATAACTATGGCTACACCTTC
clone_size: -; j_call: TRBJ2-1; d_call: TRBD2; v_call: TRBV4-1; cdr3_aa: CASSQVAGTTYNEQFF; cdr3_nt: TGCGCCAGCAGCCAAGTAGCGGGTACAACCTACAATGAGCAGTTCTTC
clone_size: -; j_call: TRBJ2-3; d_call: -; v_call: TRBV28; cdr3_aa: CASSSLRHTSTDTQYF; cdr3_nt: TGTGCCAGCAGTTCCCTCAGACACACTAGCACAGATACGCAGTATTTT
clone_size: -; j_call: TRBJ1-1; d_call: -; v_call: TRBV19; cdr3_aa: CASSMVGRDGEAFF; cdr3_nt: TGTGCCAGTAGTATGGTAGGTCGCGATGGTGAAGCTTTCTTT
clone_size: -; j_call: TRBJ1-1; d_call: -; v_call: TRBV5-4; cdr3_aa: CASSLDPQEAFF; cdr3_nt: TGTGCCAGCAGCTTGGACCCCCAGGAAGCTTTCTTT
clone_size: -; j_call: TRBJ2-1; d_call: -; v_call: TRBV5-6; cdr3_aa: CASSLGELVHEQFF; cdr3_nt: TGTGCCAGCAGCTTGGGTGAACTCGTCCATGAGCAGTTCTTC
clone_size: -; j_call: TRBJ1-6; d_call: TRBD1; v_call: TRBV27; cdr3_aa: CASSLTGQGTPSYNSPLHF; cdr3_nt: TGTGCCAGCAGTTTAACGGGACAGGGGACACCCTCCTATAATTCACCCCTCCACTTT
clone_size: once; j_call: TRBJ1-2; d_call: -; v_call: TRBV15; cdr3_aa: CATSRPMGLMENYGYTF; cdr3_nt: TGTGCCACCAGCAGACCAATGGGACTGATGGAAAACTATGGCTACACCTTC
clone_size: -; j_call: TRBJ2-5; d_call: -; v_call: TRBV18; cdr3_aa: CASSPPIPGLETQYF; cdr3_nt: TGTGCCAGCTCACCACCGATCCCAGGGTTGGAGACCCAGTACTTC
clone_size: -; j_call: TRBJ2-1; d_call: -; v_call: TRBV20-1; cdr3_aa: CSVGSGTGSYNEQFF; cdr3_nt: TGCAGTGTAGGGAGTGGGACCGGAAGCTACAATGAGCAGTTCTTC
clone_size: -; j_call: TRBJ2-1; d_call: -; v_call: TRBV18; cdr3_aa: CASSSKEGYNEQFF; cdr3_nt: TGTGCCAGCTCGTCAAAGGAGGGGTACAATGAGCAGTTCTTC
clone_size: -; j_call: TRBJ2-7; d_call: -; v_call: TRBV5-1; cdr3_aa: CASSAGHSYEQYF; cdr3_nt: TGCGCCAGCAGCGCGGGACATTCCTACGAGCAGTACTTC
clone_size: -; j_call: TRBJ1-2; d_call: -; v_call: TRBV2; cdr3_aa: CASSGGGGRNYGYTF; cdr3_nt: TGTGCCAGCAGTGGGGGGGGAGGCCGGAACTATGGCTACACCTTC
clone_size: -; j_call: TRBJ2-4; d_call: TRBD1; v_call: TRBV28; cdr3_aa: CASRNRGPHKNIQYF; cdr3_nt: TGTGCCAGCAGGAACAGGGGGCCACACAAAAACATTCAGTACTTC
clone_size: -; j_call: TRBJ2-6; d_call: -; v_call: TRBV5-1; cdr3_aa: CASSLAGGANVLTF; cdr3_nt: TGCGCCAGCAGCTTGGCCGGGGGGGCCAACGTCCTGACTTTC
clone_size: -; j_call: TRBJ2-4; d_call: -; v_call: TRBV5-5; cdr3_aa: CASSPGPSPGLAKNIQYF; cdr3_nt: TGTGCCAGCAGCCCTGGACCGTCTCCGGGCTTAGCCAAAAACATTCAGTACTTC
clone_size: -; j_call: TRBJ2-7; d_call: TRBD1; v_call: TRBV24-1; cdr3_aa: CATSAGTGTYEQYF; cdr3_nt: TGTGCCACCAGCGCCGGGACAGGGACCTACGAGCAGTACTTC
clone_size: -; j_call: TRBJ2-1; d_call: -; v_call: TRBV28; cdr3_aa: CASSLPQTVNEQFF; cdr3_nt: TGTGCCAGCAGTTTACCCCAGACGGTCAATGAGCAGTTCTTC
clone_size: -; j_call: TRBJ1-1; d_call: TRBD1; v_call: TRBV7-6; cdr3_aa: CASRGDRGTEAFF; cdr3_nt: TGTGCCAGCAGAGGGGACAGGGGCACTGAAGCTTTCTTT
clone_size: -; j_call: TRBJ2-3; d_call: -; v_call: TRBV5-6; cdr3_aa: CASSLTVVTDTQYF; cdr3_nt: TGTGCCAGCAGCTTGACGGTTGTCACAGATACGCAGTATTTT